Listed below are T cell receptor beta chains from one sample, sequenced in a study of shared clonotypes between healthy human individuals. Using immunoSEQ multiplex PCR, the repertoire was profiled, and TCRdb retains in-frame clones only, with some absent. The sample contains some 2,000,000 clones, around 95% of which appear only once. Specimen: naive CD4+ T cells sorted from blood. Receptors were obtained from a man younger than 30 in good health. Each CDR3 is given with its conserved first and last residue. D genes are given only for firm matches. Rows may omit the clone size; those that give it use once, few, many or a size class.

CDR3 DNA,CDR3 protein,V gene,D gene,clone size,J gene
TGTGCCAGCAGTGAAGTTGGGGGGCTGGGTACCTTC,CASSEVGGLGTF,TRBV2,NA,NA,TRBJ1-2
TGTGCCAGTAGTTCCCCGACAGGGTTGAACACTGAAGCTTTCTTT,CASSSPTGLNTEAFF,TRBV19,TRBD1,NA,TRBJ1-1
TGTGCCAGCAGCCAAGATTTTCGATCGGGCAGTGAAGCTTTCTTT,CASSQDFRSGSEAFF,TRBV14,NA,NA,TRBJ1-1
TGTGCCAGCAATTCTCTAGCGGGGGGTCAAGAGACCCAGTACTTC,CASNSLAGGQETQYF,TRBV28,TRBD2,NA,TRBJ2-5
TGTGCCAGCAGTTTATTGGGGGATTCACCCCTCCACTTT,CASSLLGDSPLHF,TRBV27,NA,few,TRBJ1-6
TGTGCCAGCAGGTCCAGACTAGCGGGAGGGCGCAATGAGCAGTTCTTC,CASRSRLAGGRNEQFF,TRBV7-2,TRBD2,NA,TRBJ2-1
TGTGCCAGCAGTTCCCACTACCAGAACACTGAAGCTTTCTTT,CASSSHYQNTEAFF,TRBV6-5,NA,NA,TRBJ1-1
TGTGCCAGCTCAATCAGGGGGCTCGACGAGCAGTACTTC,CASSIRGLDEQYF,TRBV18,TRBD1,NA,TRBJ2-7
TGTGCCAGCAGTCAGGACAGGGGGCAAGAGACCCAGTACTTC,CASSQDRGQETQYF,TRBV7-2,TRBD1,NA,TRBJ2-5
TGTGCCTGGAGTGTAGAAGGGGACACTGAAGCTTTCTTT,CAWSVEGDTEAFF,TRBV30,NA,few,TRBJ1-1
TGCGCCAGCAGCGAGCAGGGAACAACTAATGAAAAACTGTTTTTT,CASSEQGTTNEKLFF,TRBV5-1,NA,NA,TRBJ1-4
TGCGCCAGTATGACCACTTTCGACACTGAAGCTTTCTTT,CASMTTFDTEAFF,TRBV5-1,NA,NA,TRBJ1-1
TGTGCCTGGAGTCCACTGGCGTCTGGGGCCAACGTCCTGACTTTC,CAWSPLASGANVLTF,TRBV30,NA,NA,TRBJ2-6
TGTGCCAGCAGTGAATTACGGGGGTTTGGTGAAAAACTGTTTTTT,CASSELRGFGEKLFF,TRBV25-1,NA,NA,TRBJ1-4
TGTGCCAGCAGTGAGGGACTCACGAACACTGAAGCTTTCTTT,CASSEGLTNTEAFF,TRBV2,NA,NA,TRBJ1-1
TGCGCCAGCAGCTTGGTCTGGGGGGCGGAGACCCAGTACTTC,CASSLVWGAETQYF,TRBV5-1,NA,NA,TRBJ2-5
TGTGCCAGCAGCCTACAGGGGAACACTGAAGCTTTCTTT,CASSLQGNTEAFF,TRBV2,NA,NA,TRBJ1-1
TGTGCCAGCGGACAAACCTCTGGAAACACCATATATTTT,CASGQTSGNTIYF,TRBV6-5,NA,NA,TRBJ1-3
TGTGCCAGCAGTTACGGGCAGGGGCGGTACTTC,CASSYGQGRYF,TRBV6-5,NA,NA,TRBJ2-7
TGTGCCAGCAGTGTCTACAGGGCTAACTATGGCTACACCTTC,CASSVYRANYGYTF,TRBV6-1,NA,NA,TRBJ1-2
TGCGCCAGCAGCCCTGGAGTTCAGGGGGCCATGAACACTGAAGCTTTCTTT,CASSPGVQGAMNTEAFF,TRBV5-1,TRBD1,NA,TRBJ1-1
TGTGCCAGCAGCTTAGGAGGGAGTCTTAGGAACATTCAGTACTTC,CASSLGGSLRNIQYF,TRBV7-2,NA,NA,TRBJ2-4
TGTGCCAGCAGCCGGTTAGGGGTAGGGGCCTACGAGCAGTACTTC,CASSRLGVGAYEQYF,TRBV7-2,NA,once,TRBJ2-7
TGTGCCTGGAGTGTAGACCTGAGCTCCTACAATGAGCAGTTCTTC,CAWSVDLSSYNEQFF,TRBV30,NA,once,TRBJ2-1
TGCGCCAGCAGCCAAGATCCTGGGGAATATGGCTACACCTTC,CASSQDPGEYGYTF,TRBV4-1,NA,NA,TRBJ1-2
TGTGCCAGCAGTGATTCCCAGACAGGGGGCAATGGCTACACCTTC,CASSDSQTGGNGYTF,TRBV2,TRBD1,few,TRBJ1-2
TGTGCCAGCAGTTTAGGCCTCGGGACCCAGTACTTC,CASSLGLGTQYF,TRBV28,NA,once,TRBJ2-5
TGTGCCAGCAGTGAACAGGGAGTAACCTACAATGAGCAGTTCTTC,CASSEQGVTYNEQFF,TRBV6-1,NA,NA,TRBJ2-1
TGTGCCAGCAGTTACTCGACAGTCGGAGCCTACGAGCAGTACTTC,CASSYSTVGAYEQYF,TRBV6-6,NA,NA,TRBJ2-7
TGTGCCAGCAGCTTAGATGGGAGGTCCTACAATGAGCAGTTCTTC,CASSLDGRSYNEQFF,TRBV7-2,NA,NA,TRBJ2-1
TGTGCCAGCATTCCTTCGGGGAGGGGAATTTACGAGCAGTACTTC,CASIPSGRGIYEQYF,TRBV2,TRBD2,NA,TRBJ2-7
TGTGCCAGCAGCCCTCAAGGGACCATCTACGAGCAGTACTTC,CASSPQGTIYEQYF,TRBV9,NA,NA,TRBJ2-7
TGTGCCAGCAGCACGGGGATTAGCTATGGCTACACCTTC,CASSTGISYGYTF,TRBV7-2,NA,NA,TRBJ1-2
TGTGCCTGGAATTCTGGACAGCCAAATGAAAAACTGTTTTTT,CAWNSGQPNEKLFF,TRBV30,NA,NA,TRBJ1-4
TGCAGCGTCCGCGGGGAGGCAGGTGAAAAACTGTTTTTT,CSVRGEAGEKLFF,TRBV29-1,NA,once,TRBJ1-4
TGCGCCAGCAGTGAGTTCCCTGCAGATACGCAGTATTTT,CASSEFPADTQYF,TRBV10-1,NA,NA,TRBJ2-3
TGTGCCTGGAGTGACGACAGCAATCAGCCCCAGCATTTT,CAWSDDSNQPQHF,TRBV30,NA,NA,TRBJ1-5
TGTGCCAGCAGCTTAGGGCTAGGAGGTTACAATGAGCAGTTCTTC,CASSLGLGGYNEQFF,TRBV5-6,NA,NA,TRBJ2-1
TGCGCCAGCAGCCAAGATAAGGTTACCACAGATACGCAGTATTTT,CASSQDKVTTDTQYF,TRBV4-3,NA,NA,TRBJ2-3
TGTGCCAGCAGTTTCAGCGGGGGGGCCGGAGAGACCCAGTACTTC,CASSFSGGAGETQYF,TRBV28,TRBD2,NA,TRBJ2-5
TGTGCCATCAGTGAGGGGAGAGAAGAAAAACTGTTTTTT,CAISEGREEKLFF,TRBV10-3,NA,NA,TRBJ1-4
TGTGCCAGCAGCCCGGGGACTAGCGGGGTAAACAATGAGCAGTTCTTC,CASSPGTSGVNNEQFF,TRBV7-9,TRBD2,NA,TRBJ2-1